This record covers a single TCR beta chain. The data belong to a study of blood T cell repertoires in COVID-19. As for the study in general: The samples span acute and convalescent COVID-19 from the United States, Italy and Spain. T cells, B-cell-depleted T cells, or PBMCs supplied cDNA or gDNA.

In the source study's methods: The authors estimated nucleated cell counts from reference gene primer amplification. The assay was immunoSEQ multiplex PCR, and TCRdb's table has in-frame clones only and misses some. V and J calls and clone size are as listed in that table; D and trimming were resolved from the DNA. The table records approximately 100,000 clones, more than 75% of them present only once. The CDR3 totals 15 residues. V gave up 5 bases and J gave up 7 bases; unmatched junction bases: 10. CDR1 SEHNR and CDR2 FQNEAQ come from the germline V gene (reference sequence). The origin of this receptor is a human donor in a cohort sampled during active COVID-19. The sequenced material came from peripheral blood. The V gene is TRBV7-9, the J gene TRBJ2-3; 9 bases map to TRBD1. Here the CDR3 reads CASSLPGQGGYTQYF. In nucleotides, the CDR3 is TGTGCCAGCAGCCTCCCGGGACAGGGAGGATATACGCAGTATTTT.